The 20 T cell receptor beta chains below all came from one sample that was sequenced in a study of T cell repertoires in cytomegalovirus infection (dated by TCRdb to about 2019). The sequencing machine was an Illumina HiSeq 1500. The public reads were reprocessed in TCRdb via fastp at Q25 and MiXCR, keeping in-frame beta chains. Identical CDR3 protein sequences are pooled into one entry, listed with their most common genes and DNA. The sample table lists some 200,000 distinct CDR3 sequences, about 21% of them with a count of one. Of the sample, less than 3.5% falls within the top ten clones. The specimen was PBMCs. The source of these receptors is a human donor in good health (CMV status not recorded). Some clones in this sample may be carry-over from other donors' samples.

This clonotype was observed a single time. J is TRBJ2-3 and V is TRBV29-1; D might be TRBD1 or TRBD2, each matching 5 bases. Germline V gene data show CDR1 as SQVTM and CDR2 as ANQGSEA. This CDR3 is built from 14 residues. Trimming removed 7 bases from V and 4 bases from J, with 18 bases in between. Here the CDR3 DNA reads TGCAGCGGTAGGGACGCTTATAATGCAGATACGCAGTATTTT. This encodes CSGRDAYNADTQYF.

This clonotype appeared many times. V usage is TRBV7-9 and J usage is TRBJ1-1; 7 nucleotides match TRBD1. The CDR3 is 14 residues long. The ends lost 6 bases at V and 12 bases at J; junction bases unmatched: 16. CDR1 is SEHNR and CDR2 is FQNEAQ in the germline V gene (reference sequence). For the CDR3, the DNA is TGTGCCAGCAGTTTTAGCTCCGACAGGGTAGCACCTTTCTTT. It translates to CASSFSSDRVAPFF.

The rearrangement links TRBV7-4 to TRBJ2-5, with 8 bases aligning to TRBD2. Per the germline V gene, CDR1 is SGHVT and CDR2 is SQSDAQ. The length of the CDR3 is 12 residues. V gave up 7 bases and J gave up 4 bases; unmatched junction bases: 2. This CDR3 reads CASTGGAETQYF. The CDR3 nucleotides are TGTGCCAGCACCGGGGGGGCAGAGACCCAGTACTTC.

In this sample, this clonotype turned up many times. The chain links TRBV7-2 to TRBJ2-2, with TRBD2 matching over 11 bases. This CDR3 contains 16 residues. Germline values: CDR1 SGHTA, CDR2 FQGNSA. Trimming took 7 bases from V and 4 from J; bases not matched to a gene: 8. DNA for the CDR3: TGTGCCAGCACCCTAGCGGGAGGCCCCCCCACCGGGGAGCTGTTTTTT. Encoded protein: CASTLAGGPPTGELFF.

This clonotype came up many times. This chain connects TRBV7-2 to TRBJ2-7; either TRBD1 or TRBD2 may fit D (5 bases each). V lost 4 bases and J 2 bases, leaving 12 bases between the germline ends. CDR3 length: 14 residues. Germline V gives CDR1 SGHTA, CDR2 FQGNSA. The CDR3 DNA follows: TGTGCCAGCAGCTACCGGGACGGCGCCTACGAGCAGTACTTC. Translation: CASSYRDGAYEQYF.

This clonotype was counted a single time. This chain joins TRBV4-3 and TRBJ1-6, with 8 bases lining up with TRBD1. CDR3 length: 16 residues. The ends lost 1 base at V and 6 bases at J; junction bases unmatched: 5. Per the germline V gene, CDR1 is LGHNA and CDR2 is YSLEER. CDR3 DNA sequence: TGCGCCAGCAGCCAAGCCGGAGACAGGGGTAATTCACCCCTCCACTTT. Encoded protein: CASSQAGDRGNSPLHF.

This clonotype was seen more than once but under ten times. The chain has TRBV12-3 or TRBV12-4 and TRBJ2-3; D not certain. V lost 4 bases and J lost 3, with 8 bases in between. The CDR3 extends over 13 amino acids. In DNA form, the CDR3 reads TGTGCCAGCAGTTACGTCCCAACAGATACGCAGTATTTT. Its translation is CASSYVPTDTQYF.

As regards this clonotype: A read error is possible here, since a much larger clone lies one base away. This chain connects TRBV7-3 to TRBJ2-3, with TRBD1 identical over 7 bases. This CDR3 is 17 amino acids long. Unmatched junction bases numbered 13, after V lost 5 bases and J lost 2 bases. The V gene's germline CDR1 is SGHTA and CDR2 FQGTGA. The CDR3 here is CASSPRLVGGFTDTQYF. As DNA, the CDR3 is TGTGCCAGCAGCCCCCGTCTGGTAGGGGGCTTCACAGATACGCAGTATTTT. The variable domain in full, completed from reference TRBV7-3 and TRBJ2-3, reads GAGVSQTPSNKVTEKGKYVELRCDPISGHTALYWYRQSLGQGPEFLIYFQGTGAADDSGLPNDRFFAVRPEGSVSTLKIQRTERGDSAVYLCASSPRLVGGFTDTQYFGPGTRLTVL.

V usage is TRBV11-2 and J usage is TRBJ2-2, with D possibly being TRBD1 (6 bases). The length of the CDR3 is 18 residues. V lost 2 bases and J 4 bases, leaving 20 bases between the germline ends. Germline loops: CDR1 SGHAT, CDR2 FQNNGV. CDR3 residues: CASSLKGVSERLTGELFF. The CDR3 DNA sequence: TGTGCCAGCAGCTTAAAGGGGGTGTCGGAGCGGCTCACCGGGGAGCTGTTTTTT.

Comments on this clonotype: A much more abundant neighbour one base away suggests this may be a read error. The genes are TRBV7-3 and TRBJ2-1, with TRBD2 identical over 8 bases. The CDR3 has 15 amino acids. Germline CDR1 is SGHTA and CDR2 is FQGTGA. The CDR3 here is CACSRTSGGSNEQFF. CDR3 nucleotides: TGTGCCTGCAGCAGAACTAGCGGAGGATCCAATGAGCAGTTCTTC.

CDR3 in DNA: TGTGCCAGCAGCGAAAGACAGCGCAAGACCGCCTACGAGCAGTACTTC. This sequence encodes CASSERQRKTAYEQYF. The J gene is TRBJ2-7, the V gene TRBV5-6, with a possible D match to TRBD1 (5 bases). This CDR3 comprises 16 residues. Trimming took off 4 bases at V and 2 bases at J, with 19 bases between the two ends. Germline V gene sequence: CDR1 SGHDT, CDR2 YYEEEE.

J is TRBJ1-2 and V is TRBV12-3 or TRBV12-4, with TRBD1 as a possible D gene (5 bases). The CDR3 length is 11 residues. Trimming removed 5 bases at V and 8 bases at J, with 9 bases between. Here the CDR3 reads CASSAGRGYTF. CDR3 coding DNA: TGTGCCAGCAGTGCGGGACGCGGCTACACCTTC.

This sequence joins TRBV19 and TRBJ1-1, with D unresolved. V lost 7 bases, J lost 4 bases, and 13 bases lay in between. The CDR3 contains 13 residues. Per the germline V gene, CDR1 is LNHDA and CDR2 is SQIVND (reference sequence). For the CDR3, the DNA is TGTGCCAGTACCCGGCACTGGGGCACTGAAGCTTTCTTT. This gives the protein CASTRHWGTEAFF.

This clonotype was detected ten times or more. The chain is built from TRBV7-2 and TRBJ2-7, with D possibly matching TRBD1 (6 bases). Germline-derived CDR1 and CDR2 are SGHTA and FQGNSA. This CDR3 comprises 14 residues. Trimming shortened V by 4 bases and J by 3 bases, and 13 bases separated the two germline ends. In DNA, the CDR3 is TGTGCCAGCAGCTCCCACCCGGACAGCTACGAGCAGTACTTC. Amino acids: CASSSHPDSYEQYF.

The V gene is TRBV19, the J gene TRBJ1-2; TRBD1 aligns across 8 bases. V trimming: 7 bases; J trimming: 8 bases; junction bases outside the gene matches: 12. CDR1 LNHDA and CDR2 SQIVND come from the germline V gene (reference sequence). The CDR3 length is 14 residues. The CDR3 bases are TGTGCCAGTATTCCGGACAGGGCATCTTACGGCTACACCTTC. It is translated as CASIPDRASYGYTF.

This clonotype was counted many times. CDR3 protein: CASSPLAGGPSGELFF. The CDR3 coding sequence is TGTGCCAGTAGTCCCCTAGCGGGAGGGCCATCCGGGGAGCTGTTTTTT. V is TRBV19 and J is TRBJ2-2, with 12 bases that match TRBD2. With 5 bases clipped from V and 6 bases from J, the junction kept 7 bases outside the gene matches. Germline-derived CDR1 and CDR2 are LNHDA and SQIVND (reference sequence). The CDR3 has 16 amino acids.

This clonotype was seen more than once but under ten times. The rearrangement uses TRBV7-9 and TRBJ1-1; no definite D call. Germline CDR1 reads SEHNR; CDR2 reads FQNEAQ (reference sequence). The CDR3 is 15 residues long. V lost 2 bases and J lost 5, with 15 bases in between. The CDR3 nucleotides are TGTGCCAGCAGCTTACCCGACGGCCGGGAAACTGAAGCTTTCTTT. Protein product: CASSLPDGRETEAFF. Drawing the rest from reference TRBV7-9 and TRBJ1-1, the complete variable domain is DTGVSQNPRHKITKRGQNVTFRCDPISEHNRLYWYRQTLGQGPEFLTYFQNEAQLEKSRLLSDRFSAERPKGSFSTLEIQRTEQGDSAMYLCASSLPDGRETEAFFGQGTRLTVV.

This clonotype turned up a few times. The V gene is TRBV6-2 or TRBV6-3, the J gene TRBJ1-5, with a tentative D call TRBD1 (6 bases). Between the trimmed V and J ends, which lost 2 bases and 5 bases, there was a span of 13 bases. The CDR3 has 15 residues. Germline V gives CDR1 MNHEY, CDR2 SVGEGT. The CDR3 DNA is TGTGCCAGCAGTTACGCGGGGGGCGCGGATCAGCCCCAGCATTTT. Its translation: CASSYAGGADQPQHF.

The chain has TRBV7-9 and TRBJ1-6; D unresolved. Germline V lookup: CDR1 SEHNR, CDR2 FQNEAQ (reference sequence). V was pared by 4 bases and J by 7 bases, with 8 bases between. The CDR3 is 13 residues long. CDR3 loop: CASSSARNSPLHF. Written as DNA, the CDR3 is TGTGCCAGCAGCTCCGCAAGGAATTCACCCCTCCACTTT. Full variable domain (rest looked up from reference TRBV7-9 and TRBJ1-6): DTGVSQNPRHKITKRGQNVTFRCDPISEHNRLYWYRQTLGQGPEFLTYFQNEAQLEKSRLLSDRFSAERPKGSFSTLEIQRTEQGDSAMYLCASSSARNSPLHFGNGTRLTVT.

Worth noting for this clonotype: Germline and junction disagree at one end, which may indicate a read error. V and J are TRBV20-1 and TRBJ2-7; D remains ambiguous. The germline gives CDR1 DFQATT, CDR2 SNEGSKA (reference sequence). There are 12 residues in the CDR3. CDR3 region: CSPRGQGVEQYF. DNA for the CDR3: TGCAGTCCTAGAGGCCAAGGAGTCGAGCAGTACTTC.